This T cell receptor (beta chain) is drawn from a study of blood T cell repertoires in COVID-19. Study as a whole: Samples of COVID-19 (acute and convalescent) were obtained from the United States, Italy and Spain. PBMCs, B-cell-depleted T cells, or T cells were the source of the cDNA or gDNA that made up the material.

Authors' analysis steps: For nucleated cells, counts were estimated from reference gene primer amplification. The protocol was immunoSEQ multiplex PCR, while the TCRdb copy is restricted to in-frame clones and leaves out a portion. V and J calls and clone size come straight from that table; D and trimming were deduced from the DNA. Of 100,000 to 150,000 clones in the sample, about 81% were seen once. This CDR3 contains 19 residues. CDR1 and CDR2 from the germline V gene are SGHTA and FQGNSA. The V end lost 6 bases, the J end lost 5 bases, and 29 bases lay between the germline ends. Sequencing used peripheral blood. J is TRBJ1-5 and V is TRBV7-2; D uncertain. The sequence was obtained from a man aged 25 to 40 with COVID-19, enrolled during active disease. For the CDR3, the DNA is TGTGCCAGCAGTTTAATTCCCAATGGGCCAGGCGTAAATTATCAGCCCCAGCATTTT. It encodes CASSLIPNGPGVNYQPQHF.